Shown below are 3 T cell receptor beta chains from a single sample sequenced in a study of blood T cell repertoires in COVID-19. TCRdb keeps only in-frame clones here, not all; method: immunoSEQ multiplex PCR. The table includes approximately 340,000 clones, around 82% detected once. The sample consisted of peripheral blood. These receptors were obtained from a young man with active or convalescent COVID-19.

The CDR3 is CASSGLGNTEAFF. For the CDR3, the DNA is TGTGCCAGCTCGGGACTAGGGAACACTGAAGCTTTCTTT. The chain joins TRBV18 to TRBJ1-1; TRBD1 is a possible D gene (5 bases). The CDR3 is made up of 13 amino acids. V was cut by 6 bases and J by 1 base, with 9 bases left in between. CDR1 and CDR2 (germline): KGHSH, LQKENI. Full variable domain (remainder filled in from reference TRBV18 and TRBJ1-1): NAGVMQNPRHLVRRRGQEARLRCSPMKGHSHVYWYRQLPEEGLKFMVYLQKENIIDESGMPKERFSAEFPKEGPSILRIQQVVRGDSAAYFCASSGLGNTEAFFGQGTRLTVV.

This clone was observed a single time. The chain employs TRBV6-5 and TRBJ1-1; D gene ambiguous. Germline V lookup: CDR1 MNHEY, CDR2 SVGAGI. The CDR3 spans 14 residues. The germline V and J ends were trimmed by 7 bases and 4 bases, with 16 bases remaining between them. CDR3 region: CASIRSAVGTEAFF. CDR3 nucleotide sequence: TGTGCCAGCATCAGATCGGCGGTCGGCACTGAAGCTTTCTTT.

V gene TRBV19 combines with J gene TRBJ1-5; D gene ambiguous. The germline V gene has CDR1 LNHDA and CDR2 SQIVND (reference sequence). This CDR3 is 14 amino acids long. Trimming pared 0 bases from V and 5 bases from J, leaving 8 bases between. The DNA of the CDR3 is TGTGCCAGTAGTATAGAATCCCGAGATCAGCCCCAGCATTTT. Translating it yields CASSIESRDQPQHF.